This entry features one TCR beta chain sequence. Its antigen is still unknown. The same CDR3 also results from other DNA sequences found in this sample. With 4 bases removed from V and 2 bases from J, the gap between germline ends came to 8 bases. The germline CDR1 and CDR2 sequences are KGHSH and LQKENI. This CDR3 region has 13 residues. Naive CD45RA+ and memory CD45RA-negative subsets were split from CD4+ cells. Sequenced by immunoSEQ multiplex PCR; TCRdb stores in-frame clones only, minus some. The sample carries over a million clones, 75% recorded once. This entry is derived from a study of shared clonotypes between healthy human individuals. The overall study: CD4 naive cells filled three plates per donor, CD4 memory three, CD8 naive two and CD8 memory one. Overall study results and limits: Clonotypes not shared had lower generation probabilities than those common to all four donors. With a handful of donors compared, 4% to 5.5% of naive CD4 clonotypes were shared.

The sequence derives from a man aged 18 to 30 in good health. V usage is TRBV18 and J usage is TRBJ1-1; D gene ambiguous. Specimen: memory CD4+ T cells sorted from blood. As for subset: CD45RA-negative fraction. The CDR3 sequence: CASSQGRNTEAFF. The CDR3, as DNA: TGTGCCAGCTCACAAGGCCGTAACACTGAAGCTTTCTTT.